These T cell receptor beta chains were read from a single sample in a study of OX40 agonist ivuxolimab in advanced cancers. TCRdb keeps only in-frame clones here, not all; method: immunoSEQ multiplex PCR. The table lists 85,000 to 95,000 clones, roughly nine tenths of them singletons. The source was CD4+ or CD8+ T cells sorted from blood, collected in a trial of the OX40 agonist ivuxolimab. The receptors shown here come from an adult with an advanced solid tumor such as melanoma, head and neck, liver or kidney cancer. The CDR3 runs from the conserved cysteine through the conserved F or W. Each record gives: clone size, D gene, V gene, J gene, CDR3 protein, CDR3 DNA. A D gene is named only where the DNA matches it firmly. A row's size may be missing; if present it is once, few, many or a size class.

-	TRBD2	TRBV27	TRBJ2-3	CASRGLAGVPGTYTQYF	TGTGCCAGCAGGGGACTAGCGGGAGTGCCCGGCACATATACGCAGTATTTT
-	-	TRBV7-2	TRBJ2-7	CASSLEGGGNEQYF	TGTGCCAGCAGCTTAGAGGGAGGGGGTAACGAGCAGTACTTC
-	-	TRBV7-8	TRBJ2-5	CASSQGSGFSETQYF	TGTGCCAGCAGCCAAGGTTCAGGTTTCTCAGAGACCCAGTACTTC
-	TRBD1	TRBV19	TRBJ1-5	CASSTTDRFYQPQHF	TGTGCCAGTAGTACCACGGACAGGTTCTATCAGCCCCAGCATTTT
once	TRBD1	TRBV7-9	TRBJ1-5	CASSSTGNQPQHF	TGTGCCAGCAGCTCGACAGGGAATCAGCCCCAGCATTTT
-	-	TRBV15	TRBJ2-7	CATSFIRGGEQYF	TGTGCCACCAGTTTTATCAGGGGAGGCGAGCAGTACTTC
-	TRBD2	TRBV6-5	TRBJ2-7	CASSRTSGGTYEQYF	TGTGCCAGCAGCCGTACTAGCGGGGGTACCTACGAGCAGTACTTC
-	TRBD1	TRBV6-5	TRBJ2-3	CASTPPGQGTQYF	TGTGCCAGCACCCCCCCTGGACAGGGTACGCAGTATTTT
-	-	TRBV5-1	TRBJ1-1	CASSLEGGTEAFF	TGCGCCAGCAGCTTGGAAGGGGGCACTGAAGCTTTCTTT
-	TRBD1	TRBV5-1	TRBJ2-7	CASSLLSGTGYYEQYF	TGCGCCAGCAGCTTACTTTCCGGGACAGGGTACTACGAGCAGTACTTC
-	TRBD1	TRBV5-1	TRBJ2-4	CASSSSGTGYQNIQYF	TGCGCCAGCAGCAGCTCCGGGACAGGGTATCAAAACATTCAGTACTTC
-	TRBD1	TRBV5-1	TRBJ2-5	CASSPGQKSEETQYF	TGCGCCAGCAGTCCGGGACAGAAGTCCGAAGAGACCCAGTACTTC
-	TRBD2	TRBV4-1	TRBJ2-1	CASSRLAGGAYNEQFF	TGCGCCAGCAGCCGACTAGCGGGAGGGGCCTACAATGAGCAGTTCTTC
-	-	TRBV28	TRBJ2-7	CASSLNGANEQYF	TGTGCCAGCAGTTTAAATGGTGCAAACGAGCAGTACTTC
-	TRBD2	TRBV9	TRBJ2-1	CASSFGLAGDNEQFF	TGTGCCAGCAGTTTTGGACTAGCGGGAGATAATGAGCAGTTCTTC
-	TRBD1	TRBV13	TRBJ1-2	CASSPGTGKRYGYTF	TGTGCCAGCAGCCCGGGGACAGGAAAACGATATGGCTACACCTTC
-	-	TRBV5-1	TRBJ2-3	CASSWAGVTDTQYF	TGCGCCAGCAGCTGGGCAGGGGTCACAGATACGCAGTATTTT
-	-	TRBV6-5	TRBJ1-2	CASSSGTFYGYTF	TGTGCCAGCAGCTCCGGGACATTTTATGGCTACACCTTC
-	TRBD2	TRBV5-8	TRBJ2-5	CASSFLSGSETQYF	TGTGCCAGCAGCTTCCTTAGCGGGAGTGAGACCCAGTACTTC
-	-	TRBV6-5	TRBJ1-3	CASSLLGNTIYF	TGTGCCAGCAGTCTTCTTGGAAACACCATATATTTT
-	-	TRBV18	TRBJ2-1	CASSPRVQGVSNEQFF	TGTGCCAGCTCACCACGAGTCCAGGGCGTTAGCAATGAGCAGTTCTTC
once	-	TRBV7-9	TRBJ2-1	CASSLAGVYNEQFF	TGTGCCAGCAGCTTAGCGGGGGTATACAATGAGCAGTTCTTC
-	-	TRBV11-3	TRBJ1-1	CASSLDFSAFNTEAFF	TGTGCCAGCAGCTTAGATTTCTCGGCGTTTAACACTGAAGCTTTCTTT
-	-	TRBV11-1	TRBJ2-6	CASSQSLGANVLTF	TGTGCCAGCAGTCAATCTCTAGGGGCCAACGTCCTGACTTTC
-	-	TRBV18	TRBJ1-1	CASRESTGLEAFF	TGTGCCAGCCGGGAGTCTACAGGGCTTGAAGCTTTCTTT
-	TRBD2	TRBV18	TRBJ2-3	CASSPLPTSGSSASTDTQYF	TGTGCCAGCTCACCATTACCGACTAGCGGCTCTTCCGCGAGCACAGATACGCAGTATTTT
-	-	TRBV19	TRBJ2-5	CASSIWGTGTRETQYF	TGTGCCAGTAGTATATGGGGAACAGGGACCAGGGAGACCCAGTACTTC
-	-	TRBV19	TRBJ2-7	CASRPGQPGSYEQYF	TGTGCCAGTAGACCAGGGCAACCAGGCTCCTACGAGCAGTACTTC
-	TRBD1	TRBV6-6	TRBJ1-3	CASGTASGNTIYF	TGTGCCAGCGGGACAGCCTCTGGAAACACCATATATTTT
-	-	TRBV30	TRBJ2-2	CAWSGEGTVNTGELFF	TGTGCCTGGAGTGGCGAAGGGACGGTGAACACCGGGGAGCTGTTTTTT
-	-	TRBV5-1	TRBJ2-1	CASSLEANQQFF	TGCGCCAGCAGCCTCGAGGCTAATCAGCAGTTCTTC
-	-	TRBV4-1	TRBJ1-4	CASSRGPTGSNEKLFF	TGCGCCAGCAGCCGGGGCCCTACCGGATCTAATGAAAAACTGTTTTTT
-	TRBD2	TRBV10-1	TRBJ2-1	CASSESLAGGDEQFF	TGCGCCAGCAGTGAGAGTCTAGCGGGAGGTGATGAGCAGTTCTTC
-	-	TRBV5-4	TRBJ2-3	CASSILGLRTDTQYF	TGTGCCAGCAGCATACTGGGACTTCGCACAGATACGCAGTATTTT
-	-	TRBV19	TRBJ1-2	CASSVQGFLGGYTF	TGTGCCAGTAGTGTGCAGGGATTCCTAGGTGGCTACACCTTC
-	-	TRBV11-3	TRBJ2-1	CASSPVAVRQFF	TGTGCCAGCAGCCCCGTGGCAGTTCGGCAGTTCTTC
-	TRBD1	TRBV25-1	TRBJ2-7	CASRGQGDYEQYF	TGTGCCAGCAGGGGACAGGGCGACTACGAGCAGTACTTC
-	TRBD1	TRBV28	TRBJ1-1	CASQPGQGDTEAFF	TGTGCCAGCCAACCGGGACAGGGGGACACTGAAGCTTTCTTT
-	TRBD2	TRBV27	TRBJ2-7	CASSLFPSGRYEQYF	TGTGCCAGCAGTTTATTCCCTAGCGGGAGGTACGAGCAGTACTTC
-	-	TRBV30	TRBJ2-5	CAWTRSLIGETQYF	TGTGCCTGGACCCGGTCGCTTATTGGGGAGACCCAGTACTTC
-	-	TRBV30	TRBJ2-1	CAWSVPGLRSYNEQFF	TGTGCCTGGAGCGTTCCGGGACTTCGCTCCTACAATGAGCAGTTCTTC
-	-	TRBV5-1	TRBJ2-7	CASSPGEYEQYF	TGCGCCAGCAGCCCCGGGGAATACGAGCAGTACTTC
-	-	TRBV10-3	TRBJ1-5	CAISGWNQPQHF	TGTGCCATCAGCGGGTGGAATCAGCCCCAGCATTTT
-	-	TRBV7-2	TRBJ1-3	CASRQGVSGNTIYF	TGTGCCAGCAGACAGGGAGTCTCTGGAAACACCATATATTTT
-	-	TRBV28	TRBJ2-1	CASSLKASRGGNEQFF	TGTGCCAGCAGTTTAAAGGCCTCCCGGGGTGGCAATGAGCAGTTCTTC
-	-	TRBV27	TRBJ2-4	CASSSGRLAKNIQYF	TGTGCCAGCAGTTCAGGGCGTTTAGCCAAAAACATTCAGTACTTC
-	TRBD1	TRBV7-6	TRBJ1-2	CASSPGTGGGYGYTF	TGTGCCAGCAGCCCGGGGACAGGGGGTGGTTATGGCTACACCTTC
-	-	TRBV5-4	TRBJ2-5	CASRPDRQETQYF	TGTGCCAGCAGACCCGACAGGCAAGAGACCCAGTACTTC
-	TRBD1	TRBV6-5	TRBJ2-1	CASSYPGQGYNEQFF	TGTGCCAGCAGTTACCCGGGACAGGGTTACAATGAGCAGTTCTTC
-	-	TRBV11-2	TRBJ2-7	CASSLDIVSSEQYF	TGTGCCAGCAGCTTAGATATAGTCTCGAGCGAGCAGTACTTC
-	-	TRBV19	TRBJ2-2	CASSLGDFTGELFF	TGTGCCAGTAGTCTCGGGGATTTCACCGGGGAGCTGTTTTTT
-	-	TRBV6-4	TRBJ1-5	CASSDWPRGNQPQHF	TGTGCCAGCAGTGACTGGCCCCGCGGGAATCAGCCCCAGCATTTT
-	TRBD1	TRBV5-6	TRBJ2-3	CASSDTGDTDTQYF	TGTGCCAGCAGCGATACAGGGGACACAGATACGCAGTATTTT
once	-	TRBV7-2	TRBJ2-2	CASSFGPTGELFF	TGTGCCAGCAGCTTCGGCCCCACCGGGGAGCTGTTTTTT
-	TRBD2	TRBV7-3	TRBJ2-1	CASSLLGGVYNEQFF	TGTGCCAGCAGCTTACTTGGGGGGGTCTACAATGAGCAGTTCTTC
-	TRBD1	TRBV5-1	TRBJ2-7	CASSLGQASYEQYF	TGCGCCAGCAGCTTAGGACAGGCCTCCTACGAGCAGTACTTC